This T cell receptor (beta chain) was recorded in a study of PD-L1 blockade in urothelial cancer. Study overall: Blood yielded a median of around 150,000 T cells per sample.

Time point here: peripheral blood 6 weeks after treatment start. Urothelial carcinoma in patients was locally advanced or metastatic. Using immunoSEQ multiplex PCR, the repertoire was profiled, and TCRdb retains in-frame clones only, with some absent. Here the sample spans nearly 50,000 clones, about 85% being singletons. The germline V gene has CDR1 ENHRY and CDR2 SYGVKD. The length of the CDR3 is 15 residues. With 5 bases clipped from V and 2 bases from J, the junction kept 5 bases outside the gene matches. This rearrangement joins TRBV10-3 to TRBJ2-5; 10 bases agree with TRBD2. This TCR was recovered from a man aged 45-65 years with urothelial cancer. The material was PBMCs, obtained around atezolizumab (anti-PD-L1) treatment. CDR3 DNA: TGTGCCATCAGTTGGACTAGCGGAGCTCAAGAGACCCAGTACTTC. Its protein product is CAISWTSGAQETQYF.